This section outlines one T cell receptor beta chain sequence together with its context. Its specificity is not known. Germline V lookup: CDR1 KGHSH, CDR2 LQKENI. Trimming cost V 0 bases and J 2 bases; bases outside gene matches: 7. The CDR3 sequence is 16 residues long. These data belong to a study of OX40 agonist ivuxolimab in advanced cancers. For the study at large: Cohort: approximately 83% men, mean age about 60, aged about 20 to 90.

Overall study findings and caveats: Antigens targeted by the expanded peripheral T cells were not determined.

Assay used: immunoSEQ multiplex PCR; TCRdb lists only in-frame clones, some missing. The repertoire consists of 30,000 to 35,000 clones, with around 80% occurring once and the leading ten covering approximately 15%. This receptor was identified in an adult with an advanced solid tumor such as melanoma, head and neck, liver or kidney cancer. The chain recombines TRBV18 with TRBJ2-7; 7 bases line up with TRBD1. This sample comprised CD4+ or CD8+ T cells sorted from blood, obtained in a trial of the OX40 agonist ivuxolimab. The CDR3 DNA reads as TGTGCCAGCTCACCACCGGGTAGGGGGCAAACCTACGAGCAGTACTTC. Translating it yields CASSPPGRGQTYEQYF.